The 29 T cell receptor beta chains below come from one sample, sequenced in a study of blood T cells in healthy people across ages. Primed by a sample-barcoded 5' primer and a J-beta primer mix, a second PCR proceeded for roughly 7 to 11 cycles. TCRdb reprocessed the 5' RACE reads with MiXCR, giving one entry per CDR3 protein. The sample contains 1.5 million to 1.8 million distinct CDR3 sequences, about 42% of which appear only once. The sequencing input was blood. Every receptor here comes from a woman younger than 35 in good health.

About this clonotype: A much bigger clone sits one base away, suggesting this may be a read error. J is TRBJ1-1 and V is TRBV4-2; D may be TRBD1 (6 bases). Trimming cost V 1 base and J 1 base, with 13 bases left between them. CDR1 LGHNA and CDR2 YNFKEQ come from the germline V gene. CDR3 length equals 16 residues. CDR3 bases: TGTGCCAGCAGCCAAGGTGAAGGCAGGGGGAACACTGAAGCTTTCTTT. Its translation: CASSQGEGRGNTEAFF.

The chain couples TRBV12-3 or TRBV12-4 to TRBJ1-1, with D perhaps TRBD1 (6 bases). With 9 bases removed from V and 0 bases from J, the gap between germline ends came to 14 bases. This CDR3 is 14 amino acids long. This CDR3 is CASRIDRLNTEAFF. The CDR3 DNA is TGTGCCAGTAGAATAGACAGGCTGAACACTGAAGCTTTCTTT.

This clonotype was counted a few times. V usage is TRBV20-1 and J usage is TRBJ2-3; no clear D gene. The germline V and J ends were trimmed by 2 bases and 2 bases, with 5 bases remaining between them. This CDR3 is 12 amino acids long. Germline V CDR1 and CDR2: DFQATT, SNEGSKA (reference sequence). This CDR3 reads CSARWTTDTQYF. In DNA, the CDR3 is TGCAGTGCTAGATGGACCACAGATACGCAGTATTTT.

This clonotype has a handful of counts. The genes are TRBV29-1 and TRBJ2-5; 9 bases agree with TRBD2. The DNA end favors TRBJ2-7, so the J call may be wrong. Germline loops: CDR1 SQVTM, CDR2 ANQGSEA. This CDR3 region has 15 residues. Written as DNA, the CDR3 is TGCAGCGTTGAAGACCTTAGCGGGAGAAACTACGAGCAGTACTTC. It specifies CSVEDLSGRNYEQYF.

This clonotype was counted only a few times. V usage is TRBV4-3 and J usage is TRBJ2-7, with D possibly called TRBD1 or TRBD2 (5 bases each). This CDR3 region has 14 residues. The germline V and J ends were trimmed by 3 bases and 0 bases, with 9 bases remaining between them. The germline CDR1 and CDR2 sequences are LGHNA and YSLEER. As DNA, the CDR3 is TGCGCCAGCAGCCACGGGACGGCCTCCTACGAGCAGTACTTC. It is translated as CASSHGTASYEQYF.

This clonotype was detected only a few times. This sequence joins TRBV5-4 and TRBJ1-2; D perhaps matches TRBD1 (5 bases). This CDR3 region has 14 residues. The V end was cut by 4 bases, the J end by 3 bases, with 13 bases between. In germline, CDR1 is SGHNT, CDR2 YYREEE (reference sequence). The CDR3 DNA reads as TGTGCCAGCAGCCAGGGTGGGCAATACTATGGCTACACCTTC. Its protein product is CASSQGGQYYGYTF.

This clonotype was seen more than once but under ten times. The CDR3 loop reads CASSPQGGSNQPQHF. The CDR3 bases are TGTGCCAGCTCACCCCAGGGCGGCAGCAATCAGCCCCAGCATTTT. V usage is TRBV18 and J usage is TRBJ1-5, with a tentative D call TRBD1 (5 bases). Germline loops: CDR1 KGHSH, CDR2 LQKENI. This CDR3 has 15 residues. Trimming shortened V by 3 bases and J by 1 base, and 10 bases separated the two germline ends. The variable domain in full, with the rest retrieved from reference TRBV18 and TRBJ1-5, is NAGVMQNPRHLVRRRGQEARLRCSPMKGHSHVYWYRQLPEEGLKFMVYLQKENIIDESGMPKERFSAEFPKEGPSILRIQQVVRGDSAAYFCASSPQGGSNQPQHFGDGTRLSIL.

This clonotype came up once. The rearrangement joins TRBV5-6 to TRBJ2-1, with TRBD2 matching 10 bases. J was trimmed by 1 base and V by 3 bases; bases with no gene match: 4. Germline CDR1 SGHDT, CDR2 YYEEEE. CDR3 length equals 16 residues. The CDR3 DNA follows: TGTGCCAGCAGCTGGGGACTAGCGCGGTCCTACAATGAGCAGTTCTTC. This translates into CASSWGLARSYNEQFF.

This clonotype was seen once. The CDR3 ends on some other residue instead of the conserved phenylalanine or tryptophan, so this is likely a read error. The rearrangement links TRBV5-1 to TRBJ2-5; unclear D gene. This CDR3 region has 12 residues. V was cut by 5 bases and J by 2 bases, with 7 bases left in between. CDR1 and CDR2 (germline): SGHRS, YFSETQ. CDR3 DNA sequence: TGCGCCAGCAGGTCAGAACAAGAGACCCAGTACTAC. Protein product: CASRSEQETQYY.

Remarks on this clonotype: The junction shows a germline mismatch at one end, possibly a read error. The rearrangement joins TRBV28 to TRBJ1-5, with TRBD1 matching over 7 bases. The CDR3 covers 15 residues. The germline gives CDR1 MDHEN, CDR2 SYDVKM. The CDR3 DNA is TGTGCCGGCAGGCGCGGGACAGTTATTAATCAGCCCCAGCATTTT. Amino acid sequence: CAGRRGTVINQPQHF.

This clonotype was recorded a few times. The chain recombines TRBV11-2 with TRBJ2-7; D might be TRBD2 (7 bases). V was pared by 3 bases and J by 3 bases, with 12 bases between. The CDR3 has 14 residues. The germline CDR1 and CDR2 sequences are SGHAT and FQNNGV. The CDR3 sequence: CASSFTGGGYEQYF. For the CDR3, the DNA is TGTGCCAGCAGCTTTACGGGGGGCGGCTACGAGCAGTACTTC.

This chain joins TRBV6-5 and TRBJ2-2, with TRBD2 matching 10 bases. With V trimmed by 0 bases and J by 9 bases, 10 bases remained unmatched. CDR3 length: 17 residues. Germline V CDR1 and CDR2: MNHEY, SVGAGI. CDR3: CASSYSSSGSTGRELFF. CDR3 nucleotides: TGTGCCAGCAGTTACTCGTCTAGCGGGAGTACCGGCAGGGAGCTGTTTTTT.

This clonotype was seen only once. The junction and the germline gene differ at one end; a read error may be behind it. V usage is TRBV13 and J usage is TRBJ1-3; the match to TRBD1 covers 8 bases. Germline values: CDR1 PRHDT, CDR2 FYEKMQ (reference sequence). The CDR3 length is 18 residues. The CDR3 sequence is CPSSLTDRVTASGNTIYF. DNA for the CDR3: TGTCCCAGCAGCTTAACGGACAGGGTAACAGCCTCTGGAAACACCATATATTTT.

This clonotype was detected only a few times. The V and J genes are TRBV12-3 or TRBV12-4 and TRBJ2-3; weak D call: TRBD1 (6 bases). V dropped 3 bases and J dropped 7 bases, with 17 bases sitting between them. This CDR3 has 15 amino acids. CDR3: CASSFQGTGSYTQYF. CDR3 coding DNA: TGTGCCAGCAGTTTTCAAGGAACAGGGTCATATACGCAGTATTTT.

Turning to this clonotype: A much larger clone lies one base from this, so it may be a read error. The chain links TRBV6-5 to TRBJ2-5; 9 bases fit TRBD1. The CDR3 has 16 residues. The germline V gene encodes CDR1 MNHEY and CDR2 SVGAGI. The CDR3 DNA reads TGTGCCGGCAGTCCGGGGACAGGGTCACTCCAAGAGACCCAGTACTTC. This gives the protein CAGSPGTGSLQETQYF.

Comment on this clonotype: This may arise from a read error, as a much more abundant clone is one base away. The chain links TRBV29-1 to TRBJ2-1, with D perhaps TRBD2 (5 bases). Per the germline V gene, CDR1 is SQVTM and CDR2 is ANQGSEA. The V end lost 4 bases, the J end lost 13 bases, and 23 bases lay between the germline ends. The CDR3 extends over 14 amino acids. CDR3 DNA sequence: TGCAGCGTTGGATTTCAGTTAGAGAGGGAGACCCAGTTCTTC. As protein: CSVGFQLERETQFF.

This chain links TRBV30 with TRBJ2-1; TRBD1 might be the D (6 bases). V lost 3 bases and J 1 base, leaving 10 bases between the germline ends. Germline values: CDR1 GTSNPN, CDR2 SVGIG (reference sequence). The CDR3 runs 14 residues. The CDR3: CAWSGQSSYNEQFF. In DNA, the CDR3 is TGTGCCTGGAGCGGACAGTCGTCCTACAATGAGCAGTTCTTC.

This clonotype showed up just a few times. The J gene is TRBJ2-7, the V gene TRBV12-3 or TRBV12-4, with TRBD1 identical over 10 bases. V lost 8 bases to trimming and J lost 4 bases; unmatched junction nucleotides: 11. This CDR3 has 15 amino acids. The CDR3 nucleotides are TGTGCCAGCTGTCGCGGACAGGGGGAAACGTACGAGCAGTACTTC. It encodes CASCRGQGETYEQYF.

In its sample, this clonotype was seen a few times. The CDR3 sequence is CASSPPGKQMVSYEQYF. DNA of the CDR3: TGCGCCAGCAGCCCCCCTGGGAAACAGATGGTCTCCTACGAGCAGTACTTC. The V gene is TRBV5-1, the J gene TRBJ2-7, with D uncertain. Trimming removed 4 bases from V and 0 bases from J, with 20 bases in between. Germline-derived CDR1 and CDR2 are SGHRS and YFSETQ. The CDR3 has 17 residues.

The chain joins TRBV2 to TRBJ1-5; D ambiguous. Germline CDR1 reads SNHLY; CDR2 reads FYNNEI. V was pared by 4 bases and J by 6 bases, with 10 bases between. The CDR3 contains 13 residues. The CDR3, as DNA: TGTGCCAGCAGTGGTACGATAATTCAGCCCCAGCATTTT. Protein: CASSGTIIQPQHF.

This clonotype was observed once. The V gene is TRBV10-3, the J gene TRBJ2-1; 11 positions agree with TRBD2. The J call could be wrong; TRBJ2-7 is a better fit for the DNA end. CDR1 ENHRY and CDR2 SYGVKD come from the germline V gene. This CDR3 region has 15 residues. The CDR3 DNA follows: TGTGCCATCAGCCCCCGGACTAGCGGGTACAATGAGCAGTACTTC. This sequence encodes CAISPRTSGYNEQYF.

Concerning this clonotype: The junction departs from germline at one end; a sequencing error may be responsible. V gene TRBV12-3 or TRBV12-4 combines with J gene TRBJ1-4; 7 nucleotides line up with TRBD1. The CDR3 covers 15 residues. The CDR3 reads CTSSLDRDGNEKLFF. The CDR3 region has the DNA TGTACCAGCAGTCTAGACAGGGACGGGAATGAAAAACTGTTTTTT.

This clonotype was counted only a few times. The chain couples TRBV20-1 to TRBJ2-3, with D tentatively TRBD1 or TRBD2 (5 bases each). CDR1 DFQATT and CDR2 SNEGSKA come from the germline V gene (reference sequence). Deletions cut 3 bases from V and 5 bases from J, with 9 bases between. The CDR3 covers 12 residues. The CDR3: CSARPRGDTQYF. The CDR3 nucleotides are TGCAGTGCTAGGCCGAGGGGAGATACGCAGTATTTT.

This clonotype occurred a few times. V usage is TRBV5-6 and J usage is TRBJ1-1; 10 positions match TRBD1. After removal of 1 base from V and 1 base from J, the junction contained 4 bases not matched to a gene. The germline V gene encodes CDR1 SGHDT and CDR2 YYEEEE. The CDR3 spans 16 residues. The DNA for the CDR3 is TGTGCCAGCAGCTTGTATGGACAGGGGGGGAACACTGAAGCTTTCTTT. It translates to CASSLYGQGGNTEAFF.

In its sample, this clonotype was seen a few times. The chain uses TRBV24-1 and TRBJ2-2; 7 bases are a match to TRBD1. Per germline, CDR1 KGHDR and CDR2 SFDVKD. The CDR3 loop spans 16 amino acids. V lost 3 bases, J lost 5 bases, and 8 bases stayed unmatched. The CDR3 loop reads CATSDRQGSETGELFF. CDR3 bases: TGTGCCACCAGTGATCGACAGGGTTCCGAAACCGGGGAGCTGTTTTTT.

In DNA, the CDR3 is TGTGCCAGCAGTAAGACAGGGGGTGGTGGAGAGACCCAGTACTTC. Amino acids: CASSKTGGGGETQYF. This chain joins TRBV28 and TRBJ2-4, with TRBD1 matching over 9 bases. The J call is in doubt because the DNA end fits TRBJ2-5 better. The germline V gene encodes CDR1 MDHEN and CDR2 SYDVKM. This CDR3 region has 15 residues.

This clonotype has more than one count but fewer than ten. This chain links TRBV20-1 with TRBJ2-3, with 8 bases identical to TRBD1. There are 16 residues in the CDR3. Germline CDR1 reads DFQATT; CDR2 reads SNEGSKA (reference sequence). Trimming at V came to 3 bases and at J to 0 bases, leaving 8 bases not matched to a gene. CDR3 nucleotide sequence: TGCAGTGCTAGGGACAGGGTAATATTTAGCACAGATACGCAGTATTTT. Its translation: CSARDRVIFSTDTQYF.

The rearrangement uses TRBV7-2 and TRBJ2-7; no clear D. From germline, CDR1 is SGHTA and CDR2 FQGNSA. V was clipped by 5 bases and J by 5 bases, with 13 bases between them. This CDR3 region has 13 residues. The CDR3 DNA reads TGTGCCAGCAGCCACGGGTCGTCTCACGAGCAGTACTTC. It codes for CASSHGSSHEQYF.

This chain connects TRBV10-3 to TRBJ2-1; possible D gene TRBD2, 5 bases. Germline V gives CDR1 ENHRY, CDR2 SYGVKD. The CDR3 length is 13 residues. V lost 7 bases and J lost 0, with 7 bases in between. The DNA of the CDR3 is TGTGCCATCACGGGGAGCTCCTACAATGAGCAGTTCTTC. It is translated as CAITGSSYNEQFF.